The 20 T cell receptor beta chains given below trace back to one sample, sequenced in a study of PD-1 blockade in classical Hodgkin lymphoma (dated by TCRdb to the early 2020s). Library preparation was by the immunoSEQ multiplex PCR assay. TCRdb re-hosts the immuneACCESS table, in-frame sequences only. Its copies lack some clones; in the studies checked, an unresolved V gene accounts for under half of them, and the cause for the rest is not known. Here the sample has approximately 24,000 clones; around 84% occur a single time. Around 6.2% of the sample lies in the top ten. The meaning of the sample's time point label: cycle 4 day 1 (C4D1), after five to seven weeks of nivolumab. All trial patients had relapsed after autologous stem cell transplantation, with cohorts A, B and C differing in prior brentuximab vedotin exposure. This specimen was peripheral blood mononuclear cells (PBMCs), taken before the fourth cycle of nivolumab. The source is a human donor with classical Hodgkin lymphoma.

The J gene is TRBJ2-7, the V gene TRBV28, with TRBD1 matching 8 bases. V was pared by 8 bases and J by 3 bases, with 9 bases of the junction left unmatched. Germline V gene sequence: CDR1 MDHEN, CDR2 SYDVKM. This CDR3 is built from 14 residues. The CDR3 region has the DNA TGTGCCAGCGACGGGACAGGACAATTCTACGAGCAGTACTTC. The encoded protein is CASDGTGQFYEQYF.

The chain joins TRBV27 to TRBJ2-6; D might be TRBD1 (6 bases). The CDR3 loop spans 16 amino acids. Trimming pared 2 bases from V and 1 base from J, leaving 9 bases between. The germline gives CDR1 MNHEY, CDR2 SMNVEV (reference sequence). CDR3 protein: CASSLVGASGANVLTF. DNA for the CDR3: TGTGCCAGCAGTTTAGTGGGGGCTTCTGGGGCCAACGTCCTGACTTTC.

This chain connects TRBV13 to TRBJ2-5; 10 nucleotides line up with TRBD2. The CDR3 sequence is 18 residues long. Losses at the gene ends were 4 bases for V and 7 bases for J; bases not matched to a gene: 18. Germline V gene lookup returns CDR1 PRHDT and CDR2 FYEKMQ (reference sequence). CDR3 region: CASSSTLASGGPVGTQYF. The CDR3 nucleotides read TGTGCCAGCAGCTCAACCCTGGCTAGCGGGGGCCCCGTAGGGACCCAGTACTTC.

This chain links TRBV29-1 with TRBJ2-1; weak D call: TRBD2 (5 bases). Trimming left V 2 bases short and J 10 bases short, with 9 bases between. Looked up from germline, CDR1 is SQVTM and CDR2 is ANQGSEA. This CDR3 is 11 amino acids long. This chain's CDR3 is CSVESGVEQFF. The DNA of the CDR3 is TGCAGCGTTGAATCCGGGGTCGAGCAGTTCTTC.

J is TRBJ2-1 and V is TRBV9; TRBD2 matches 7 bases. The CDR3 spans 15 residues. V gave up 0 bases and J gave up 11 bases; unmatched junction bases: 11. The germline gives CDR1 SGDLS, CDR2 YYNGEE. CDR3 sequence: CASSVDGRLAAKQFF. The CDR3 DNA follows: TGTGCCAGCAGCGTAGATGGCCGGCTAGCGGCGAAGCAGTTCTTC.

The chain carries TRBV11-3 and TRBJ2-7, with D perhaps TRBD1 (6 bases). Germline CDR1 SGHNT, CDR2 YENEEA. V was pared by 1 base and J by 3 bases, with 13 bases between. CDR3 size: 15 residues. CDR3 protein: CASSLVGGVGYEQYF. CDR3 coding DNA: TGTGCCAGCAGCTTAGTTGGGGGCGTCGGCTACGAGCAGTACTTC.

The chain employs TRBV10-3 and TRBJ1-5, with 7 bases identical to TRBD1. V was pared by 10 bases and J by 4 bases, with 16 bases of the junction left unmatched. Germline CDR1 and CDR2: ENHRY and SYGVKD. The CDR3 is 16 residues long. CDR3 DNA sequence: TGTGCCAGCAGCTCCCTCTCAGGGGGGTGGAATCAGCCCCAGCATTTT. Protein sequence: CASSSLSGGWNQPQHF.

The rearrangement uses TRBV7-9 and TRBJ2-1; no clear D gene. CDR3 size: 12 residues. CDR1 is SEHNR and CDR2 is FQNEAQ in the germline V gene (reference sequence). V lost 1 base and J lost 4, with 2 bases in between. CDR3: CASSLGYNEQFF. CDR3 nucleotide sequence: TGTGCCAGCAGCTTAGGATACAATGAGCAGTTCTTC.

V and J are TRBV19 and TRBJ1-2; no clear D gene. V was trimmed by 5 bases and J by 6 bases, leaving 16 bases between them. The CDR3 covers 14 residues. Germline assignment: CDR1 LNHDA and CDR2 SQIVND (reference sequence). The CDR3 here is CASSAGSSRDGYTF. CDR3 in DNA: TGTGCCAGTAGTGCTGGGTCGTCTCGCGATGGCTACACCTTC.

Of note for this clone: One junction end disagrees with the germline gene, perhaps due to a read error. The genes are TRBV5-1 and TRBJ1-2, with D uncertain. The CDR3 is 15 residues long. Germline values: CDR1 SGHRS, CDR2 YFSETQ. The CDR3 reads CASTLTSPTLYGYTF. DNA of the CDR3: TGCGCCAGCACCTTGACATCCCCAACCCTCTATGGCTACACCTTC.

The gene calls are TRBV4-3 and TRBJ2-7; D is tentatively TRBD1 or TRBD2 (5 bases each). This CDR3 has 15 residues. The V end lost 3 bases, the J end lost 2 bases, and 14 bases lay between the germline ends. Per the germline V gene, CDR1 is LGHNA and CDR2 is YSLEER. The CDR3: CASSQLVRGPYEQYF. CDR3 nucleotides: TGCGCCAGCAGCCAGCTCGTGAGGGGCCCCTACGAGCAGTACTTC.

This chain uses TRBV15 with TRBJ2-1; D unresolved. Trimming stripped 5 bases from V and 3 bases from J, with 17 bases between. The CDR3 is made up of 16 amino acids. Per the germline V gene, CDR1 is LNHNV and CDR2 is YYDKDF (reference sequence). The CDR3 protein is CATSPSKSYNYNEQFF. In nucleotides, the CDR3 is TGTGCCACCAGCCCCTCAAAAAGTTACAACTACAATGAGCAGTTCTTC.

The chain couples TRBV4-3 to TRBJ1-1; 7 nucleotides match TRBD1. The V and J ends lost 1 base and 11 bases, in that order; junction bases with no gene match: 7. The CDR3 consists of 13 residues. Germline assignment: CDR1 LGHNA and CDR2 YSLEER. As DNA, the CDR3 is TGCGCCAGCAGCCAAGCTCAGACAGGGAATGCTTTCTTT. Translation: CASSQAQTGNAFF.

The V gene is TRBV28, the J gene TRBJ1-2; TRBD1 is a possible D gene (6 bases). Per the germline V gene, CDR1 is MDHEN and CDR2 is SYDVKM. The CDR3 has 15 amino acids. Trimming shortened V by 8 bases and J by 0 bases, and 16 bases separated the two germline ends. The CDR3 DNA sequence: TGTGCCAGCCTCGGAGGGGGGGAAGCTAACTATGGCTACACCTTC. It translates to CASLGGGEANYGYTF.

J is TRBJ2-1 and V is TRBV7-9; D may be TRBD1 or TRBD2 (5 bases each). Per germline, CDR1 SEHNR and CDR2 FQNEAQ (reference sequence). The V gene lost 0 bases and the J gene lost 3 bases, with 6 bases spanning the gap. This CDR3 has 14 residues. CDR3 sequence: CASSLAGDYNEQFF. The CDR3 DNA follows: TGTGCCAGCAGCTTAGCGGGGGACTACAATGAGCAGTTCTTC.

The chain links TRBV6-5 to TRBJ1-1; 8 nucleotides match TRBD1. V shed 2 bases and J 3 bases; nucleotides not matched to a gene: 8. Germline V gene sequence: CDR1 MNHEY, CDR2 SVGAGI. This CDR3 contains 16 residues. The CDR3 bases are TGTGCCAGCAGTTACACCCCGCAGGGGGCGGACACTGAAGCTTTCTTT. This sequence encodes CASSYTPQGADTEAFF.

The chain combines TRBV7-2 with TRBJ1-2; D possibly corresponds to TRBD1 (6 bases). The V end was cut by 5 bases, the J end by 5 bases, with 24 bases between. Germline V gene data show CDR1 as SGHTA and CDR2 as FQGNSA. The length of the CDR3 is 17 residues. For the CDR3, the DNA is TGTGCCAGCAGCCCACGGCCGTTCTCTCAGGGGAATTATGGCTACACCTTC. Its protein is CASSPRPFSQGNYGYTF.

This rearrangement joins TRBV5-1 to TRBJ1-1; D is ambiguous. V lost 4 bases, J lost 5 bases, and 15 bases lay in between. CDR1 and CDR2 from the germline V gene are SGHRS and YFSETQ. CDR3 length equals 14 residues. The CDR3 coding sequence is TGCGCCAGCAGCGTCACCGGGTCCGGTACTGAAGCTTTCTTT. Encoded protein: CASSVTGSGTEAFF.

This clone turned up a few times. V and J are TRBV9 and TRBJ2-5; D is unresolved. There are 12 residues in the CDR3. Germline assignment: CDR1 SGDLS and CDR2 YYNGEE. V lost 4 bases to trimming and J lost 1 base, with 5 bases between them. The CDR3 sequence: CASSTGQETQYF. The CDR3, as DNA: TGTGCCAGCAGCACCGGCCAAGAGACCCAGTACTTC.

The chain carries TRBV28 and TRBJ1-1; 7 bases match TRBD1. The CDR3 sequence is 16 residues long. The germline V gene has CDR1 MDHEN and CDR2 SYDVKM. V lost 6 bases to trimming and J lost 1 base; unmatched junction nucleotides: 11. The CDR3: CASRGTVDYTNTEAFF. CDR3 coding DNA: TGTGCCAGCAGGGGGACAGTGGACTATACGAACACTGAAGCTTTCTTT.